Listed below are T cell receptor beta chains from one sample, sequenced in a study of tumor-infiltrating lymphocytes in primary liver carcinoma. TCRdb re-analysed the multiplex PCR reads in MiXCR, keeping a single row per CDR3 protein. This sample yields roughly 80,000 distinct CDR3 sequences, of which approximately 69% are seen a single time; around 24% belongs to the top ten. Sequencing used tumor-adjacent normal liver tissue. Source of these receptors: a middle-aged man with primary liver carcinoma and hepatitis B virus infection. Both conserved end residues are part of each CDR3. D genes are given only for firm matches. Size is omitted from some rows. Given values are once, few, many or a class for expanded clones.

v_call: TRBV11-2; clone_size: NA; d_call: NA; cdr3_length: 15; j_call: TRBJ2-2; cdr3_nt: TGTGCCAGCAGCTTAGGACCAGGGATCACCTTGGAGCTGTTTTTT; cdr3_aa: CASSLGPGITLELFF
v_call: TRBV29-1; clone_size: once; d_call: NA; cdr3_length: 13; j_call: TRBJ2-5; cdr3_nt: TGCAGCGTTGACGTACAGGAGATGGAGACCCAGTACTTC; cdr3_aa: CSVDVQEMETQYF
v_call: TRBV4-1; clone_size: once; d_call: NA; cdr3_length: 16; j_call: TRBJ2-1; cdr3_nt: TGCGCCAGCAGCCAAGTTCCCACATGGCCGTACAATGAGCAGTTCTTC; cdr3_aa: CASSQVPTWPYNEQFF
v_call: TRBV6-1; clone_size: many; d_call: TRBD1; cdr3_length: 16; j_call: TRBJ1-2; cdr3_nt: TGTGCCAGCAGTGAAGCGAGGAGGGGGCGTAACTATGGCTACACCTTC; cdr3_aa: CASSEARRGRNYGYTF
v_call: TRBV7-9; clone_size: many; d_call: TRBD2; cdr3_length: 16; j_call: TRBJ2-1; cdr3_nt: TGTGCCAGCAGCTTAGACAGCGGGAGTCAGGCCAATGAGCAGTTCTTC; cdr3_aa: CASSLDSGSQANEQFF
v_call: TRBV4-2; clone_size: once; d_call: NA; cdr3_length: 15; j_call: TRBJ2-2; cdr3_nt: TGTTCCAGCAGCCAAGCTCTCCAGGTGGTCGGGGAGCTATTTTTT; cdr3_aa: CSSSQALQVVGELFF
v_call: TRBV5-1; clone_size: many; d_call: TRBD2; cdr3_length: 14; j_call: TRBJ2-7; cdr3_nt: TGCGCCAGCAGCTTGGTCGGCGGGAGGAACGAGCAGTACTTC; cdr3_aa: CASSLVGGRNEQYF
v_call: TRBV29-1; clone_size: medium-sized; d_call: NA; cdr3_length: 9; j_call: TRBJ1-1; cdr3_nt: TGCAGCGTAGAGGGAGGGCTCGTATTT; cdr3_aa: CSVEGGLVF
v_call: TRBV10-2; clone_size: many; d_call: TRBD2; cdr3_length: 13; j_call: TRBJ2-1; cdr3_nt: TGCGCCAGCTGCCTAGCGGGAGTATGTGAGCAGTTCTTC; cdr3_aa: CASCLAGVCEQFF
v_call: TRBV29-1; clone_size: NA; d_call: TRBD2; cdr3_length: 17; j_call: TRBJ2-1; cdr3_nt: TGCAACGTTGAAGGGAGGGGCCTAGCGGAGACCTACAATGAGCAGTTCTTC; cdr3_aa: CNVEGRGLAETYNEQFF
v_call: TRBV28; clone_size: NA; d_call: NA; cdr3_length: 12; j_call: TRBJ1-2; cdr3_nt: TGTGCCGGCAGCTACTACAGCGGGGGCTGCACCTTC; cdr3_aa: CAGSYYSGGCTF
v_call: TRBV10-3; clone_size: NA; d_call: TRBD2; cdr3_length: 14; j_call: TRBJ2-1; cdr3_nt: TGTGTCATCGGATCCCAGCGGGAGGGCTATGAGCAGTTCTTC; cdr3_aa: CVIGSQREGYEQFF
v_call: TRBV10-3; clone_size: NA; d_call: TRBD2; cdr3_length: 13; j_call: TRBJ2-7; cdr3_nt: TGTGCCACCGGGACTAGCGGGAGTTTCGAGCAGTATTTC; cdr3_aa: CATGTSGSFEQYF
v_call: TRBV20-1; clone_size: NA; d_call: NA; cdr3_length: 13; j_call: TRBJ1-1; cdr3_nt: TGCAGTGTTAAAACCACCCAGAACATTGAAGCTTTCTTT; cdr3_aa: CSVKTTQNIEAFF
v_call: TRBV11-2; clone_size: NA; d_call: NA; cdr3_length: 16; j_call: TRBJ2-5; cdr3_nt: TGTGCCAGCAACTCCCCCCAGGCTCCGCCCCCAGTAACCCGGTACTTC; cdr3_aa: CASNSPQAPPPVTRYF
v_call: TRBV28; clone_size: NA; d_call: TRBD1; cdr3_length: 15; j_call: TRBJ1-4; cdr3_nt: TGTGCCAGCAGTCCGACAGGGAACGTTAATGAAAAACTGCTTTTT; cdr3_aa: CASSPTGNVNEKLLF
v_call: TRBV5-1; clone_size: NA; d_call: NA; cdr3_length: 19; j_call: TRBJ2-3; cdr3_nt: TGCGCCAGTAGCTTCTATAAGCGGAGGGGATACCCTAGCACAGATACGCAGTATTTT; cdr3_aa: CASSFYKRRGYPSTDTQYF
v_call: TRBV5-6; clone_size: many; d_call: NA; cdr3_length: 13; j_call: TRBJ2-6; cdr3_nt: TGTGCCAGCAGCCCCTCGCGGGCCAACGTCCTGACTTTC; cdr3_aa: CASSPSRANVLTF
v_call: TRBV30; clone_size: once; d_call: NA; cdr3_length: 12; j_call: TRBJ1-1; cdr3_nt: TGTGTCTGGATCGATTGGGGGACCGAAGCTTTCTTT; cdr3_aa: CVWIDWGTEAFF
v_call: TRBV28; clone_size: NA; d_call: TRBD1; cdr3_length: 14; j_call: TRBJ2-3; cdr3_nt: TGTGCCAGCAGTTTCTCACAGGGGTTAGATACGCTGTATTTT; cdr3_aa: CASSFSQGLDTLYF
v_call: TRBV12-3/TRBV12-4; clone_size: NA; d_call: TRBD1; cdr3_length: 15; j_call: TRBJ2-7; cdr3_nt: TGTGGCAACAGTTTACTAGGGGGCCGAGGTAGAGAGCAGTACTTC; cdr3_aa: CGNSLLGGRGREQYF
v_call: TRBV5-4; clone_size: NA; d_call: NA; cdr3_length: 15; j_call: TRBJ2-3; cdr3_nt: TGTGCCAGCAGCTTGGGAGGAACCTCGGGGGATATGCAGTATTTT; cdr3_aa: CASSLGGTSGDMQYF
v_call: TRBV5-4; clone_size: NA; d_call: TRBD2; cdr3_length: 16; j_call: TRBJ2-1; cdr3_nt: TGTGCCAGCAGCGTACTAGCGGCAAGCTCCTACAATGAGCAGTTCTTC; cdr3_aa: CASSVLAASSYNEQFF
v_call: TRBV10-2; clone_size: NA; d_call: TRBD2; cdr3_length: 15; j_call: TRBJ2-3; cdr3_nt: TGCGCCAGCAGTGAGTCAAAAGCGGGAGTGGATACGCAGTATTTT; cdr3_aa: CASSESKAGVDTQYF
v_call: TRBV19; clone_size: NA; d_call: NA; cdr3_length: 15; j_call: TRBJ2-7; cdr3_nt: TGTGCCAGTAGTCCCCCCGGTTCCGCAGTCTACGAGCAGTACTTC; cdr3_aa: CASSPPGSAVYEQYF
v_call: TRBV11-3; clone_size: NA; d_call: NA; cdr3_length: 13; j_call: TRBJ1-1; cdr3_nt: TGTGCCAGCAGCCTTGCAGGGTACGCTGAAGTTTTCTTT; cdr3_aa: CASSLAGYAEVFF
v_call: TRBV6-1; clone_size: NA; d_call: NA; cdr3_length: 15; j_call: TRBJ2-5; cdr3_nt: TGTGCCAGCAGAGCACTGGGGGCGAACCAAGACACCCAGTACTTC; cdr3_aa: CASRALGANQDTQYF
v_call: TRBV9; clone_size: NA; d_call: NA; cdr3_length: 14; j_call: TRBJ2-1; cdr3_nt: TGTGCCAGCAGCCCCCCATTTACCAGCAATGAGCAGTTCTTC; cdr3_aa: CASSPPFTSNEQFF
v_call: TRBV4-1; clone_size: NA; d_call: NA; cdr3_length: 16; j_call: TRBJ2-1; cdr3_nt: TGCGCCAGCAGTCAAGACGTGGATACCTTCTACAATGAGCAGTTCTTC; cdr3_aa: CASSQDVDTFYNEQFF
v_call: TRBV29-1; clone_size: NA; d_call: TRBD2; cdr3_length: 15; j_call: TRBJ2-3; cdr3_nt: TGCAGCGTACGGACTAGCGGGGGTTGGAAAGATACGCAGTATTTT; cdr3_aa: CSVRTSGGWKDTQYF
v_call: TRBV20-1; clone_size: few; d_call: TRBD2; cdr3_length: 16; j_call: TRBJ2-5; cdr3_nt: TGCAGTGCTAGAGCTAGCGGGAGGCCAATCCAAGAGACCCAGTACTTC; cdr3_aa: CSARASGRPIQETQYF
v_call: TRBV11-3; clone_size: few; d_call: TRBD2; cdr3_length: 15; j_call: TRBJ2-1; cdr3_nt: TGTGCCGGCAGCGCCGGGACTAGAGAGGTTGATGAGCAGTTCTTC; cdr3_aa: CAGSAGTREVDEQFF
v_call: TRBV10-2; clone_size: medium-sized; d_call: NA; cdr3_length: 13; j_call: TRBJ1-1; cdr3_nt: TGCGCCAGCACCGGGGGACGGAACAGTGAAGCTTTCTTT; cdr3_aa: CASTGGRNSEAFF
v_call: TRBV6-5; clone_size: many; d_call: TRBD2; cdr3_length: 14; j_call: TRBJ2-7; cdr3_nt: TGTGCCAGCAGTTCTTCAGCGGGAGGGGGCGAGCAGTACTTC; cdr3_aa: CASSSSAGGGEQYF
v_call: TRBV24-1; clone_size: few; d_call: TRBD1; cdr3_length: 16; j_call: TRBJ1-5; cdr3_nt: TGTGTCACCAGTGAACCAGGGGGCAAGGGCAATCAGCCCCAGCATTTT; cdr3_aa: CVTSEPGGKGNQPQHF
v_call: TRBV12-3/TRBV12-4; clone_size: NA; d_call: NA; cdr3_length: 15; j_call: TRBJ2-3; cdr3_nt: TGTTCCAGCAGTGCCCCGGGACGGGGGCCTGATACGCAGTATTTT; cdr3_aa: CSSSAPGRGPDTQYF
v_call: TRBV11-1; clone_size: NA; d_call: TRBD1; cdr3_length: 14; j_call: TRBJ2-5; cdr3_nt: TGTGCCGGTGGTGGACAGGTGGAGGTGGAGACCCAGTACTTC; cdr3_aa: CAGGGQVEVETQYF
v_call: TRBV28; clone_size: NA; d_call: NA; cdr3_length: 20; j_call: TRBJ2-5; cdr3_nt: TGTGCCAGCAGTCGCCAATCTAAGACAGGTTCATGTGCCAACGAGGGGACCCAGTACTTC; cdr3_aa: CASSRQSKTGSCANEGTQYF
v_call: TRBV23-1; clone_size: few; d_call: TRBD1; cdr3_length: 18; j_call: TRBJ1-5; cdr3_nt: TGCGCCAGCAGTCATATACGGGACAGATTCTATAGCAATCAGCCCCAGCATTTT; cdr3_aa: CASSHIRDRFYSNQPQHF
v_call: TRBV11-2; clone_size: NA; d_call: TRBD2; cdr3_length: 16; j_call: TRBJ2-7; cdr3_nt: TGTGCCAGCCGCTTAAATAGCGGGGGGCTAGGCTACCAACAGTACTTC; cdr3_aa: CASRLNSGGLGYQQYF
v_call: TRBV11-2; clone_size: NA; d_call: TRBD1; cdr3_length: 15; j_call: TRBJ2-7; cdr3_nt: TGTGCCAGCAGCTTGCGATGGACAGGGGGAAACGAGCAATACTTC; cdr3_aa: CASSLRWTGGNEQYF
v_call: TRBV11-1; clone_size: NA; d_call: TRBD1; cdr3_length: 12; j_call: TRBJ2-5; cdr3_nt: TGTGCCAGCAGTGGACAGGTGGAGACCCAGTACTTC; cdr3_aa: CASSGQVETQYF
v_call: TRBV11-2; clone_size: NA; d_call: TRBD2; cdr3_length: 16; j_call: TRBJ2-2; cdr3_nt: TGTGCCAGCAGTATAGTTCCAGCGGGAGTGGGCGGGGGGCTGTTTTTT; cdr3_aa: CASSIVPAGVGGGLFF
v_call: TRBV20-1; clone_size: NA; d_call: NA; cdr3_length: 13; j_call: TRBJ2-7; cdr3_nt: TGCAGTGCTACCCGGGAGTTGGCGGGCGAGCAGTACTTC; cdr3_aa: CSATRELAGEQYF
v_call: TRBV28; clone_size: NA; d_call: TRBD1; cdr3_length: 18; j_call: TRBJ2-3; cdr3_nt: TGTGCCAGCAGTTTATGCTCTCGGTCAGGGACAGGGGAAGATAGGCACTATTTT; cdr3_aa: CASSLCSRSGTGEDRHYF
v_call: TRBV7-8; clone_size: NA; d_call: TRBD2; cdr3_length: 18; j_call: TRBJ2-7; cdr3_nt: TGTGCCAGCAGCCCTCTGACTAGCGAGAGTATGAGCTCCTACGAGCAGTACTTC; cdr3_aa: CASSPLTSESMSSYEQYF
v_call: TRBV6-2/TRBV6-3; clone_size: few; d_call: NA; cdr3_length: 16; j_call: TRBJ1-2; cdr3_nt: TGTGCCAGTGGTCCGAGTGGAACCTATACATTCTATGGCTACACCTTT; cdr3_aa: CASGPSGTYTFYGYTF
v_call: TRBV29-1; clone_size: many; d_call: NA; cdr3_length: 15; j_call: TRBJ1-1; cdr3_nt: TGCAGCGTTGGACCCGGGTGGGCCATGAACACTGAAGCTTTCTTT; cdr3_aa: CSVGPGWAMNTEAFF
v_call: TRBV6-6; clone_size: NA; d_call: NA; cdr3_length: 16; j_call: TRBJ2-5; cdr3_nt: TGTGCCAGCAGTATCCGGGACGGGGGTACCCAAGAGACCCAGTACTTC; cdr3_aa: CASSIRDGGTQETQYF
v_call: TRBV6-5; clone_size: NA; d_call: NA; cdr3_length: 12; j_call: TRBJ2-3; cdr3_nt: TGTGCCTGCGGACGGGGCACCGATACGCAGTATTTT; cdr3_aa: CACGRGTDTQYF
v_call: TRBV7-8; clone_size: NA; d_call: NA; cdr3_length: 14; j_call: TRBJ2-1; cdr3_nt: TGTGTCGGCAGGGCGCCCGGGTCCGACAATGAGCAGTTCTTC; cdr3_aa: CVGRAPGSDNEQFF
v_call: TRBV12-3/TRBV12-4; clone_size: NA; d_call: NA; cdr3_length: 12; j_call: TRBJ2-2; cdr3_nt: TGTGCCAGCAGGCTCCGTCCCGGGAAGCTGCTTTTT; cdr3_aa: CASRLRPGKLLF
v_call: TRBV5-6; clone_size: NA; d_call: NA; cdr3_length: 15; j_call: TRBJ2-1; cdr3_nt: TGTGCCAACTCCAGGTCCGGCACTCAAGGGTGGGAGCAGTTCTTC; cdr3_aa: CANSRSGTQGWEQFF
v_call: TRBV6-1; clone_size: many; d_call: TRBD1; cdr3_length: 16; j_call: TRBJ1-5; cdr3_nt: TGTGCCAGCAGTGAAGGGACAGGCGATAGCAATCAGCCCCAGCATTTT; cdr3_aa: CASSEGTGDSNQPQHF
v_call: TRBV10-3; clone_size: NA; d_call: NA; cdr3_length: 14; j_call: TRBJ2-3; cdr3_nt: TGTGCCATCAGCGGTAGCGGAAGAGGAGATACGCAATATTTT; cdr3_aa: CAISGSGRGDTQYF